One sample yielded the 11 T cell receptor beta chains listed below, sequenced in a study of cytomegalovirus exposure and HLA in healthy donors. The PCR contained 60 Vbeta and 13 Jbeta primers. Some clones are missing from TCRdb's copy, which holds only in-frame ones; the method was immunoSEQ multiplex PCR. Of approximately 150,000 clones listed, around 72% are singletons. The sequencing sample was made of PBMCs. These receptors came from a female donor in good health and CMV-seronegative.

CDR3 protein: CASGTSAAGDTQYF. As DNA, the CDR3 is TGTGCCAGCGGAACTAGCGCAGCGGGGGATACGCAGTATTTT. This chain joins TRBV28 and TRBJ2-3; TRBD2 matches 7 bases. Germline trimming cut 8 bases from V and 6 bases from J; bases unmatched to any gene: 11. CDR1 is MDHEN, CDR2 SYDVKM, per germline. CDR3 length equals 14 residues.

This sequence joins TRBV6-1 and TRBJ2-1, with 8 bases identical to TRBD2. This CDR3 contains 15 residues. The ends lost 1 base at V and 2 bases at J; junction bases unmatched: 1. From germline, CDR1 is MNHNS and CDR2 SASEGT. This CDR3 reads CASSEVGLAYNEQFF. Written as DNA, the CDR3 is TGTGCCAGCAGTGAAGTGGGACTAGCCTACAATGAGCAGTTCTTC.

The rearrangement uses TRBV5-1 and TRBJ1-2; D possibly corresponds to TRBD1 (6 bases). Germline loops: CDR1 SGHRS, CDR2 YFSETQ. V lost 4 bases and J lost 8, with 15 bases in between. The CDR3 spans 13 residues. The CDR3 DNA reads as TGCGCCAGCAGCGAGGGGGATGGGGAAGGCTACACCTTC. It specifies CASSEGDGEGYTF.

The CDR3 protein is CASSFNGGNTGELFF. CDR3 DNA: TGCGCCAGCAGCTTTAACGGCGGGAACACCGGGGAGCTGTTTTTT. The chain joins TRBV5-1 to TRBJ2-2; D uncertain. The V and J ends lost 2 bases and 1 base respectively, with 9 bases between them. From germline, CDR1 is SGHRS and CDR2 YFSETQ. The CDR3 runs to 15 residues.

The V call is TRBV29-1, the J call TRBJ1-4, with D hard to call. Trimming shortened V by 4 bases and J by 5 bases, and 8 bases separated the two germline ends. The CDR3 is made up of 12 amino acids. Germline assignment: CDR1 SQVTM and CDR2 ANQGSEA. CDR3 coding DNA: TGCAGCGTTGGGCGGCAAAATGAAAAACTGTTTTTT. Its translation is CSVGRQNEKLFF.

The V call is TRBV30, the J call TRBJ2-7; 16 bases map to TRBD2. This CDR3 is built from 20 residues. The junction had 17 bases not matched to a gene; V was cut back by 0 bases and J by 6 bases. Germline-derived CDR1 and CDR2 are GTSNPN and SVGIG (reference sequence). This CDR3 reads CAWSVRGTGLAGGVLSEQYF. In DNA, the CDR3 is TGTGCCTGGAGTGTACGGGGAACGGGACTAGCGGGGGGGGTACTCTCCGAGCAGTACTTC.

CDR3 nucleotides: TGTGCCAGCAGCGGGGCGCAACCCACAGATACGCAGTATTTT. Protein product: CASSGAQPTDTQYF. V and J are TRBV9 and TRBJ2-3; no clear D gene. The length of the CDR3 is 14 residues. Trimming stripped 3 bases from V and 2 bases from J, with 10 bases between. Germline V CDR1 and CDR2: SGDLS, YYNGEE.

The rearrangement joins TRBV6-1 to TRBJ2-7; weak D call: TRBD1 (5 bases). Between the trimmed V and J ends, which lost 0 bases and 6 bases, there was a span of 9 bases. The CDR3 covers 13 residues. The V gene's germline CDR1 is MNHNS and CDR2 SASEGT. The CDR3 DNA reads TGTGCCAGCAGTGAAGCCCCCCAGGGCGAGCAGTACTTC. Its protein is CASSEAPQGEQYF.

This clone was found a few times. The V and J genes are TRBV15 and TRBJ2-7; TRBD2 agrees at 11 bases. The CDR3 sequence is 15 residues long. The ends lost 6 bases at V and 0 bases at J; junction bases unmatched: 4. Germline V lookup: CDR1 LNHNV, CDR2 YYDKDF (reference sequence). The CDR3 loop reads CATRSTSGVSYEQYF. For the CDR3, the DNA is TGTGCCACCAGGTCGACTAGCGGGGTCTCCTACGAGCAGTACTTC. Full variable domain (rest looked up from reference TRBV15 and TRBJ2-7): DAMVIQNPRYQVTQFGKPVTLSCSQTLNHNVMYWYQQKSSQAPKLLFHYYDKDFNNEADTPDNFQSRRPNTSFCFLDIRSPGLGDTAMYLCATRSTSGVSYEQYFGPGTRLTVT.

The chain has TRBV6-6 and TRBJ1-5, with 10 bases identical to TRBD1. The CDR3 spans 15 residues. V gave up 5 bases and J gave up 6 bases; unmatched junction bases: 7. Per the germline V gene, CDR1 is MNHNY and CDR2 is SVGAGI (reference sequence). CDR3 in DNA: TGTGCCAGCAGTGGGGACAGGGGCCCTCGTCAGCCCCAGCATTTT. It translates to CASSGDRGPRQPQHF.

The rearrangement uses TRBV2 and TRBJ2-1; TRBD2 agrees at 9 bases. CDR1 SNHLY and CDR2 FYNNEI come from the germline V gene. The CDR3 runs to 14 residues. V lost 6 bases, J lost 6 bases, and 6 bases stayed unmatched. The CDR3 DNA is TGTGCCAGCAGGGGACTAGCAGGTCGCAATGAGCAGTTCTTC. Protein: CASRGLAGRNEQFF.